This TCR beta chain is from a study of T cell responses to AZD1222 COVID-19 vaccine. Profiled with immunoSEQ multiplex PCR; TCRdb holds only in-frame clones, not every one. The sample yields some 130,000 clones, roughly 90% seen once. V lost 2 bases and J lost 5, with 4 bases in between. Looked up from germline, CDR1 is MNHNY and CDR2 is SVGAGI (reference sequence). The CDR3 is 11 amino acids. The material sequenced was peripheral blood, taken on day 0 of AZD1222 vaccination. This sequence was found in an adult in good health. The V and J genes are TRBV6-6 and TRBJ2-7; no reliable D call. CDR3 coding DNA: TGTGCCAGCAGTTACAGGGACGAGCAGTACTTC. Protein product: CASSYRDEQYF.